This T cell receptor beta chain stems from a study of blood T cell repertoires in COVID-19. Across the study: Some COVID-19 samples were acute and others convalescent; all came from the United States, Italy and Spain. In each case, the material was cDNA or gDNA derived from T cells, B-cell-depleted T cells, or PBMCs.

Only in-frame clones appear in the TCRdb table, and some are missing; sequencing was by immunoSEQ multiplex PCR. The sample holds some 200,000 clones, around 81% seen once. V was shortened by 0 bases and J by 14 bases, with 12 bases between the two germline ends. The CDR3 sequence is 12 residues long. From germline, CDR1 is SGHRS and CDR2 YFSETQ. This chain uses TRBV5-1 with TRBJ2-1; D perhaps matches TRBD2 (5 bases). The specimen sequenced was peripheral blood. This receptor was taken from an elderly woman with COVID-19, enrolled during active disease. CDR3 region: CASSLGGVRKFF. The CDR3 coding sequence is TGCGCCAGCAGCTTGGGGGGAGTTCGTAAGTTCTTC.